Sequencing of this T cell receptor (beta chain) was carried out in a study of OX40 agonist ivuxolimab in advanced cancers. Regarding the study as a whole: The antigens recognized by the expanded peripheral T cells, that is their antigen specificity, were not determined.

Concerning this clone: Its antigen remains unknown.

Sequencing was performed with immunoSEQ multiplex PCR; in TCRdb, only in-frame clones are kept and a portion is missing. Among about 88,000 clones, about 87% were seen once, and the ten largest hold 1.5% to 2%. The V end lost 6 bases, the J end lost 4 bases, and 9 bases lay between the germline ends. The germline V gene has CDR1 SNHLY and CDR2 FYNNEI. The CDR3 contains 13 residues. The receptor's source is an adult with an advanced solid tumor such as melanoma, head and neck, liver or kidney cancer. Sequencing was performed on CD4+ or CD8+ T cells sorted from blood, taken in a trial of the OX40 agonist ivuxolimab. The chain recombines TRBV2 with TRBJ2-2; D gene uncertain. In DNA, the CDR3 is TGTGCCAGCAGAGGACCGGTCACCGGGGAGCTGTTTTTT. Translated, it gives CASRGPVTGELFF.